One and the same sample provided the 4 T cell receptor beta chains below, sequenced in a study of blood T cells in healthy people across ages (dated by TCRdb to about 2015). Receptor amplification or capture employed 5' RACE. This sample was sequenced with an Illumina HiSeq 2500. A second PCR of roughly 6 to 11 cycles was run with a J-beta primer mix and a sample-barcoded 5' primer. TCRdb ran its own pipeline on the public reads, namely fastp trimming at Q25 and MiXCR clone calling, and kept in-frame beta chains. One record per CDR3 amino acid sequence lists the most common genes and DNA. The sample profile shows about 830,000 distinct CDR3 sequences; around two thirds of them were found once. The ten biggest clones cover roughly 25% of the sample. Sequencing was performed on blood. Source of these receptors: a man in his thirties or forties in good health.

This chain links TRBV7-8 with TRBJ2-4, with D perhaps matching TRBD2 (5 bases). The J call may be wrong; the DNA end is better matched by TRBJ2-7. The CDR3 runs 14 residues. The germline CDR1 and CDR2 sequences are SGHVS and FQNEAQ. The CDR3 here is CASSHRRDINEQYF. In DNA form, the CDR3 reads TGTGCCAGCAGCCACCGACGGGATATCAACGAGCAGTACTTC.

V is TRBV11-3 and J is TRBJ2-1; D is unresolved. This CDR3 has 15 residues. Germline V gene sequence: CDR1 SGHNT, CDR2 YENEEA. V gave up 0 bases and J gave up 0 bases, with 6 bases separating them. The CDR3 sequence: CASSLEHHSYNEQFF. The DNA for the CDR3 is TGTGCCAGCAGCTTAGAACACCACTCCTACAATGAGCAGTTCTTC. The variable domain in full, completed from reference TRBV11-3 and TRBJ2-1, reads EAGVVQSPRYKIIEKKQPVAFWCNPISGHNTLYWYLQNLGQGPELLIRYENEEAVDDSQLPKDRFSAERLKGVDSTLKIQPAELGDSAVYLCASSLEHHSYNEQFFGPGTRLTVL.

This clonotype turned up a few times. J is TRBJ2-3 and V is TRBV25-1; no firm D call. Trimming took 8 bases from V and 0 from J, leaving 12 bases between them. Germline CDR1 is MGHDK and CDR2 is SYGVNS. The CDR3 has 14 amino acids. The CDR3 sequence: CASRRGFSTDTQYF. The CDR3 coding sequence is TGTGCCAGCCGGAGAGGCTTTAGCACAGATACGCAGTATTTT.

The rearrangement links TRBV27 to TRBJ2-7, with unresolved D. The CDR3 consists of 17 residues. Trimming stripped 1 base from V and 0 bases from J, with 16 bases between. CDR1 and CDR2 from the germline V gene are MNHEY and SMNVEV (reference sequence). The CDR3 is CASSLFAGTDHSYEQYF. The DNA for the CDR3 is TGTGCCAGCAGTTTATTTGCCGGTACAGATCACTCCTACGAGCAGTACTTC.